A single sample gave rise to the 17 T cell receptor beta chains below, sequenced in a study of T-cell memory formation after mild COVID-19. TCRdb used MiXCR to reprocess the 5' RACE reads, holding one entry per CDR3 protein. Altogether 250,000 to 400,000 distinct CDR3 sequences are present, 13% to 15% being singletons, with the ten largest covering 21%. Sequenced input: PBMCs or a T cell subset sorted from them (not recorded which). These TCRs come from a man younger than 35 who had mild COVID-19 (a few samples of this study predate the infection). Cell type and time point are not known.

This clonotype has only a few counts. The chain uses TRBV12-3 or TRBV12-4 and TRBJ1-5, with D unclear. This CDR3 spans 15 amino acids. The V and J ends lost 6 bases and 2 bases respectively, with 14 bases between them. The CDR3 is CASRYGGGGNQPQHF. DNA for the CDR3: TGTGCCAGCAGGTACGGCGGTGGTGGCAATCAGCCCCAGCATTTT.

The J gene is TRBJ2-5, the V gene TRBV24-1; the match to TRBD2 covers 11 bases. CDR3 length: 15 residues. Germline V gives CDR1 KGHDR, CDR2 SFDVKD. The V segment lost 3 bases and the J segment 3 bases; nucleotides outside the gene matches: 2. In DNA, the CDR3 is TGTGCCACCAGTGATCGACTAGCGGGGAAAGAGACCCAGTACTTC. It yields the protein CATSDRLAGKETQYF.

This clonotype was observed a handful of times. This sequence joins TRBV10-3 and TRBJ2-1; 11 bases line up with TRBD1. The CDR3 covers 14 residues. Losses at the gene ends were 7 bases for V and 8 bases for J; bases not matched to a gene: 7. Germline CDR1 reads ENHRY; CDR2 reads SYGVKD. Written as DNA, the CDR3 is TGTGCCATCAACGATGGACAGGGGGCTGATGAGCAGTTCTTC. Its protein product is CAINDGQGADEQFF.

This clonotype was found a few times. V is TRBV7-8 and J is TRBJ2-4; 12 nucleotides align to TRBD2. V trimming: 1 base; J trimming: 1 base; junction bases outside the gene matches: 17. CDR3 length: 22 amino acids. Germline V gene lookup returns CDR1 SGHVS and CDR2 FQNEAQ. CDR3 bases: TGTGCCAGCAGCTTAGGCCGCCCTTCTCTAGCGGGGGGGGCGGCGGCCAAAAACATTCAGTACTTC. Translated: CASSLGRPSLAGGAAAKNIQYF. The complete variable domain, with remaining parts taken from reference TRBV7-8 and TRBJ2-4, reads GAGVSQSPRYKVAKRGQDVALRCDPISGHVSLFWYQQALGQGPEFLTYFQNEAQLDKSGLPSDRFFAERPEGSVSTLKIQRTQQEDSAVYLCASSLGRPSLAGGAAAKNIQYFGAGTRLSVL.

The chain links TRBV4-1 to TRBJ2-4; TRBD2 matches 10 bases. Germline V lookup: CDR1 MGHRA, CDR2 YSYEKL. The trim removed 0 bases at V and 10 bases at J, leaving 12 bases unmatched. The CDR3 runs to 17 residues. The DNA of the CDR3 is TGCGCCAGCAGCCAAGATCCCCAAAGCGGGGGGGTCCATATTCAGTACTTC. This gives the protein CASSQDPQSGGVHIQYF.

This clonotype was counted a few times. V usage is TRBV7-6 and J usage is TRBJ1-4; D is undetermined. This CDR3 spans 14 amino acids. Germline V CDR1 and CDR2: SGHVS, FNYEAQ. V dropped 8 bases and J dropped 7 bases, with 17 bases sitting between them. This chain's CDR3 is CASGGRHPAEKLFF. The DNA for the CDR3 is TGTGCCAGCGGAGGGCGGCATCCCGCTGAAAAACTGTTTTTT.

This sequence joins TRBV4-1 and TRBJ1-1, with D possibly being TRBD1 (5 bases). This CDR3 is built from 13 residues. V was clipped by 4 bases and J by 4 bases, with 10 bases between them. The germline CDR1 and CDR2 sequences are MGHRA and YSYEKL. The CDR3 is CASSPRDSTEAFF. The CDR3 DNA sequence: TGCGCCAGCAGCCCCAGGGATAGCACTGAAGCTTTCTTT.

This clonotype came up a few times. The chain has TRBV7-2 and TRBJ1-2; 9 bases align to TRBD1. V lost 5 bases and J lost 1; bases outside the gene matches: 5. Germline V lookup: CDR1 SGHTA, CDR2 FQGNSA. The CDR3 totals 15 residues. The CDR3 nucleotides are TGTGCCAGCAGCCCCAACAGGGGGCTTAACTATGGCTACACCTTC. This gives the protein CASSPNRGLNYGYTF.

The chain couples TRBV3-1 to TRBJ1-1; TRBD1 might be the D (5 bases). The CDR3 is 14 residues long. Trimming removed 2 bases at V and 1 base at J, with 8 bases between. Per the germline V gene, CDR1 is LGHDT and CDR2 is YNNKEL (reference sequence). This chain's CDR3 is CASSQMQGNTEAFF. The CDR3 DNA follows: TGTGCCAGCAGCCAAATGCAGGGGAACACTGAAGCTTTCTTT.

This clonotype was counted a few times. This chain joins TRBV10-3 and TRBJ1-6; D is possibly TRBD1 (6 bases). V lost 0 bases, J lost 4 bases, and 10 bases lay in between. Germline V gives CDR1 ENHRY, CDR2 SYGVKD. This CDR3 is built from 16 residues. CDR3 coding DNA: TGTGCCATCAGTGAGTCGCCGACAGGATATAATTCACCCCTCCACTTT. Its protein is CAISESPTGYNSPLHF.

V gene TRBV5-6 combines with J gene TRBJ1-1; the D gene is possibly TRBD1 (6 bases). CDR3 size: 18 residues. Germline lookup yields CDR1 SGHDT and CDR2 YYEEEE. Between the trimmed V and J ends, which lost 4 bases and 0 bases, there was a span of 22 bases. The CDR3 region has the DNA TGTGCCAGCAGCCGTCCAGGGGCTAAAACACCCATGAACACTGAAGCTTTCTTT. It encodes CASSRPGAKTPMNTEAFF.

The chain uses TRBV7-9 and TRBJ1-4, with D possibly matching TRBD1 (5 bases). V gave up 6 bases and J gave up 8 bases, with 13 bases separating them. This CDR3 has 13 residues. Germline lookup yields CDR1 SEHNR and CDR2 FQNEAQ (reference sequence). The DNA of the CDR3 is TGTGCCAGCAGACGGCCGGGGGAGGAAAAACTGTTTTTT. The encoded protein is CASRRPGEEKLFF.

The chain links TRBV7-2 to TRBJ2-5; 8 bases match TRBD2. The germline V gene has CDR1 SGHTA and CDR2 FQGNSA. The ends lost 3 bases at V and 2 bases at J; junction bases unmatched: 2. CDR3 length equals 14 residues. DNA of the CDR3: TGTGCCAGCAGCTTCCAGCGGGGGCAAGAGACCCAGTACTTC. Translated: CASSFQRGQETQYF.

The CDR3 DNA follows: TGCGCCAGCAGTGACGTGGCGGCTAGCGGATCCTACAATGAGCAGTTCTTC. As protein: CASSDVAASGSYNEQFF. The rearrangement joins TRBV10-1 to TRBJ2-1, with 7 positions matching TRBD2. This CDR3 contains 17 residues. Trimming at V came to 3 bases and at J to 1 base, leaving 9 bases not matched to a gene. The germline V gene has CDR1 WNHNN and CDR2 SYGVQD (reference sequence).

This clonotype was seen repeatedly, ten times or more. The chain joins TRBV7-2 to TRBJ2-1; D gene uncertain. The CDR3 covers 13 residues. Looked up from germline, CDR1 is SGHTA and CDR2 is FQGNSA. V lost 2 bases and J 5 bases, leaving 7 bases between the germline ends. Written as DNA, the CDR3 is TGTGCCAGCAGCTTAAGCAGTAACAATGAGCAGTTCTTC. It specifies CASSLSSNNEQFF.

This clonotype was seen ten or more times. This chain joins TRBV5-1 and TRBJ1-3, with a possible D match to TRBD1 (5 bases). The CDR3 is 17 amino acids. V was trimmed by 4 bases and J by 0 bases, leaving 17 bases between them. Germline V gene lookup returns CDR1 SGHRS and CDR2 YFSETQ. This CDR3 reads CASSLQDWGHSGNTIYF. CDR3 in DNA: TGCGCCAGCAGCCTACAGGATTGGGGTCACTCTGGAAACACCATATATTTT. Full variable domain (remainder filled in from reference TRBV5-1 and TRBJ1-3): KAGVTQTPRYLIKTRGQQVTLSCSPISGHRSVSWYQQTPGQGLQFLFEYFSETQRNKGNFPGRFSGRQFSNSRSEMNVSTLELGDSALYLCASSLQDWGHSGNTIYFGEGSWLTVV.

This clonotype appeared a few times. V gene TRBV7-9 combines with J gene TRBJ1-4; D unclear. Germline V gene lookup returns CDR1 SEHNR and CDR2 FQNEAQ (reference sequence). V dropped 2 bases and J dropped 7 bases, with 14 bases sitting between them. The CDR3 loop spans 15 amino acids. The CDR3, as DNA: TGTGCCAGCAGCTTACGACGGGGTTTGGGTGAAAAACTGTTTTTT. Protein product: CASSLRRGLGEKLFF.